This T cell receptor beta chain was obtained from a study of T cell responses to AZD1222 COVID-19 vaccine. Clones were read by immunoSEQ multiplex PCR, and TCRdb kept only the in-frame ones, dropping some. The sample consists of around 99,000 clones, approximately 88% of them appearing once. The CDR3 contains 18 residues. Trimming pared 3 bases from V and 2 bases from J, leaving 23 bases between. Germline loops: CDR1 SGHTA, CDR2 FQGNSA. By share, this clone ranks as medium-sized. V is TRBV7-2 and J is TRBJ2-7; D perhaps matches TRBD2 (5 bases). The sample here was peripheral blood, taken on day 0 of MenACWY control vaccination. The source is an adult in good health. CDR3 DNA sequence: TGTGCCAGCAGCTTTATTCCATTCTGGGGAGAAGGGACCTACGAGCAGTACTTC. Its protein is CASSFIPFWGEGTYEQYF.